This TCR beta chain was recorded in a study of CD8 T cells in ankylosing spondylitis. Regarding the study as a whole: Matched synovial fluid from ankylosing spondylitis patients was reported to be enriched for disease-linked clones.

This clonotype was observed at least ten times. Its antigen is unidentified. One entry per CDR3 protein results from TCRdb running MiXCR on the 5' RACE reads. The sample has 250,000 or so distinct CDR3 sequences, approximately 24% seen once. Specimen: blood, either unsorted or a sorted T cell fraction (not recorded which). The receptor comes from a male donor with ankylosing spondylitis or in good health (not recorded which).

CDR3 residues: CASTPMSEAFF. DNA of the CDR3: TGTGCCAGCACCCCAATGTCGGAAGCTTTCTTT. V usage is TRBV6-1 and J usage is TRBJ1-1; D is uncertain. The germline V gene encodes CDR1 MNHNS and CDR2 SASEGT. The CDR3 loop spans 11 amino acids. V lost 7 bases, J lost 8 bases, and 11 bases lay in between.